This T cell receptor beta chain emerged from a study of cytomegalovirus exposure and HLA in healthy donors (dated by TCRdb to the late 2010s). Study-level background: An earlier analysis of more than 550 of the donors reported roughly 300 Gb of sequence data and approximately 120 million unique TCR beta sequences obtained from approximately 180 million T cells. HLA typing included class I and class II loci at four-digit resolution. About five DR-DQ haplotypes were treated as single units for association and clustering because of strong linkage in the cohort. Of the approximately 370 genotyped donors, approximately 81% were placed in the genetic ancestry cluster associated with self-reported Caucasian donors. Typing coverage differed by locus: A, B, C, DRB1 and DQB1 were typed in about 620-630 donors, DQA1 in about 550, DPA1 in some 570, and DPB1 in roughly 470. A later analysis re-examined previously published TCR beta repertoires from more than 550 donors and added high-resolution HLA genotyping to investigate patterns of TCR occurrence. Among 300 to 500 genotyped donors of the cohort, an average of roughly 230,000 unique TCR beta nucleotide sequences was sequenced per donor, of which 15% to 20% were non-productive. The study was designed to test whether signatures of past pathogen exposure could be identified by cataloging public T cell receptors. An early release that covered approximately 600 HLA-typed donors contained about 290 gigabases of sequencing data and about 84 million unique TCR sequences. The later analysis used no new phenotypic data to find candidate immune exposures, relying instead on TCR beta sequences and their occurrence across donors. An earlier analysis of fewer than 750 of the donors used high-throughput TCR beta sequencing to judge whether each TCR beta V gene segment behaved as functional or pseudogenic. Every repertoire in the discovery cohort had been generated on one and the same sequencing platform. Donor age, sex, ethnicity and CMV serostatus were collected together with the repertoire data. To predict cytomegalovirus infection status, the study combined high-throughput TCR immunosequencing, statistical association of individual TCRs with disease status, and machine learning. Along with the roughly 700-subject first cohort, a separate validation cohort of more than 90 different subjects was used. The study used immunosequencing to profile the T cell repertoires of several hundred subjects and linked those repertoires to cytomegalovirus serostatus. Genome-wide SNP genotypes for about 65% of the roughly 700 donors were used in a later genetic analysis, which treated that subset as a discovery cohort.

Findings and caveats that apply to the study as a whole: A further reported finding was that TCR beta sequences accurately predicted the HLA-A and HLA-B alleles for most subjects in the first cohort. The cohort was sequenced for TCR beta chains only, and without alpha or paired-chain data the features that could be detected were limited. HLA typing was unavailable for some donors at each locus, so association tests used only the typed subset. Immune exposure information for the cohort was limited to CMV serostatus. It was suggested by the authors that the approach could potentially be generalized to other disease states and immunological phenotypes. A later genetic analysis associated a missense DCLRE1C variant with V-gene and J-gene trimming of TCR beta chains, and an independent cohort replicated the association. In vitro tests confirmed that a few of the cytomegalovirus-associated TCR beta chains recognize cytomegalovirus antigens. Roughly uniform sequencing depth across donors was assumed in presence/absence analyses, although this assumption may not hold. A cluster of highly shared sequence variants was judged likely to be a technical artifact of the sequencing pipeline. In a later analysis, about 17,000 TCR beta sequences were associated with specific HLA alleles at a false discovery rate of 0.05. A later analysis found that HLA-associated TCR beta chains were more clonally expanded and had lower generation probabilities than equally common non-associated chains. Most CMV-associated TCR beta chains appeared to be HLA-restricted in a later analysis, and the HLA associations seemed to be driven largely by CMV exposure. Linkage disequilibrium might explain the correlated functional status among segregating V segments, but an unknown experimental factor could not be ruled out. Most TCR sequences were seen in very few donors, while some public TCRs were found in many individuals. Over 15 rarely observed V segments, including chromosome 9 orphons, were excluded from the earlier analysis of a few hundred of the donors because counts were too low. In an earlier analysis of 450 to 750 of the donors, most TCR beta V segments appeared in productive rearrangements about 90% or about 30% of the time, broadly matching IMGT annotations. The study listed 170 or so TCR beta chains as associated with cytomegalovirus. Compared with the roughly 670-donor mean, donors in an Asian-associated ancestry cluster had fewer N-insertions in productive TCRs, according to a later genetic analysis. The classifier was reported to diagnose cytomegalovirus status with high specificity and sensitivity in both the original cohort and the validation cohort. Strong co-occurrence of HLA alleles, especially DR and DQ, made assigning TCR associations to individual alleles difficult. A later analysis found that TCR association rates varied across HLA loci, with DRB1 alleles showing the most associated TCRs and HLA-C alleles the fewest. Several of the top co-occurrence clusters appeared to be linked to parvovirus B19, influenza, CMV and Epstein-Barr virus, according to a later analysis.

Library construction relied on the immunoSEQ multiplex PCR assay. For the multiplex PCR, a mixture combining 60 forward primers for TCR Vbeta segments and 13 reverse primers for TCR Jbeta segments was used. The CDR3 region of rearranged TCR beta genes was amplified from genomic DNA by a multiplex PCR assay. On the Illumina HiSeq System, the amplified TCR beta libraries were sequenced as 87-base-pair reads. The authors' pipeline ran thus. A later analysis tallied tens of millions of unique TCR beta chains across the 650 to 750 repertoires, and some 10 million of those chains were shared by two or more donors. Raw reads were error-corrected and collapsed into unique sequences with a nearest-neighbor algorithm that merged closely related sequences to remove PCR and sequencing errors. To assign V, D and J gene segments, CDR3 sequences were aligned to IMGT reference sequences. Each retained sequence needed at least a six-nucleotide match to both a V gene segment and a J gene segment. A rearrangement was called productive if the CDR3 had no stop codons and remained in frame with V and J, and every other rearrangement was called non-productive. CDR3 was defined according to IMGT convention as the region running from the second conserved V-encoded cysteine to the conserved J-encoded phenylalanine. Sequences without an unambiguous match to a single V gene segment were excluded from the earlier analysis of 500 to 700 of the donors. In an earlier analysis of a few hundred of the donors, V segments were called functional above 56.7% productive rearrangements and were called segregating when the between-donor standard deviation exceeded 5%. A statistical classification framework was developed to diagnose cytomegalovirus status using the catalog of TCR beta chain sequences. In a later analysis, V and J genes were assigned by comparing TCR nucleotide sequences against IMGT/GENE-DB human TR gene sequences. In a later analysis, CDR3 sequences and most-parsimonious VDJ recombination scenarios were assigned using the TCRdist pipeline. In a later analysis, each TCR beta chain was defined by its CDR3 amino acid sequence together with its V-gene family, and reads without a unique V-gene family were excluded. To address suspected cross-contamination and a sequencing artifact, a later analysis removed 550 to 750 highly shared, low-generation-probability nucleotide sequences. A later analysis calculated a clonal expansion index for each public chain from normalized within-repertoire ranks of inferred template counts. A later analysis computed generation probabilities with a VDJ recombination model fitted to out-of-frame rearrangements, and checked the results against IGoR. In a later analysis, TCR-TCR, TCR-HLA and TCR-CMV co-occurrence was scored with hypergeometric tests, and a repertoire-size bias correction was applied to TCR pairs. False discovery rates were estimated in a later analysis by permuting HLA or CMV assignments 20 times. In a later analysis, co-occurring TCRs were grouped with DBSCAN, and TCRdist sequence similarity was added when clustering was performed within HLA-allele-positive subsets. Repertoires with fewer than 30,000 or more than 120,000 public chains were left out of co-occurrence clustering, as were roughly five repertoires with anomalous nucleotide sharing. Imported from immuneACCESS, the table was reduced by TCRdb to in-frame sequences with V and J called. These copies leave out some clones; in studies compared against another copy, an unresolved V gene accounts for under half, and the cause of the remainder is not known. The D gene and trimming were derived from the DNA, and the V and J assignments and clone size from that table. The sample records under 200,000 clones, 75% to 90% of which are singletons. The top ten clones comprise around 2% of the sample.

The cohort was made up of about 670 healthy bone marrow donors. Cohort members were all nominally healthy when sampled, although unrecorded immune exposures were likely present. CMV serostatus was recorded as positive for some 300 and negative for about 55% of the roughly 670 cohort members, whereas no CMV serostatus was recorded for the donor in question. A peripheral blood sample was collected from each donor, and TCR beta sequencing was performed on peripheral blood mononuclear cells. Genomic DNA was extracted from the blood cell samples with the Qiagen DNeasy Blood Extraction Kit. Turning to this clone: What antigen it recognizes has not been identified. Base qualities were left out, and no much larger clone turns up one base away.

The specimen sequenced was PBMCs. The receptor was isolated from a human donor in good health.

The DNA sequence is TGCGCCAGCAGCTTGGAAGGGGGTGCAGATACGCAGTATTTT. It codes for CASSLEGGADTQYF. The rearrangement combines TRBV5-1 with TRBJ2-3; the best D guess is TRBD1, with 6 bases matching. The CDR1 and CDR2 encoded by the germline V gene are SGHRS and YFSETQ. Between the V and J ends, shortened by 0 bases and 4 bases respectively, the junction contains 9 bases. Spanning cysteine to phenylalanine, the CDR3 consists of 14 amino acids. The only DNA kept is the CDR3, 42 bases in frame from the first base.